Below are 29 T cell receptor beta chains sequenced from a single sample in a study of immune characterization of retroperitoneal liposarcoma. Via MiXCR, TCRdb re-called the PCR reads, giving one row per CDR3 protein. The sample lists roughly 10,000 distinct CDR3 sequences, approximately 50% occurring once. Material: tumor tissue. These receptors came from a female donor with retroperitoneal liposarcoma.

This clonotype was seen a single time. The chain is built from TRBV10-1 and TRBJ2-1, with 8 positions matching TRBD2. Trimming removed 3 bases from V and 6 bases from J; junction bases left unmatched: 4. The V gene's germline CDR1 is WNHNN and CDR2 SYGVQD (reference sequence). The CDR3 sequence is 14 residues long. The CDR3 DNA reads TGCGCCAGCAGTGAAGAGGGACTAGGCAATGAGCAGTTCTTC. Translated: CASSEEGLGNEQFF.

In its sample, this clonotype was seen once. The V and J genes are TRBV6-5 and TRBJ2-4, with TRBD2 matching 9 bases. Germline-derived CDR1 and CDR2 are MNHEY and SVGAGI. The CDR3 sequence is 19 residues long. With 5 bases clipped from V and 4 bases from J, the junction kept 18 bases outside the gene matches. CDR3 amino acids: CASSEARFAGGIVKNIQYF. Written as DNA, the CDR3 is TGTGCCAGCAGTGAAGCTCGATTCGCGGGAGGGATAGTAAAAAACATTCAGTACTTC.

Only a few counts were recorded for this clonotype. The V call is TRBV7-6, the J call TRBJ2-3; D gene uncertain. Germline loops: CDR1 SGHVS, CDR2 FNYEAQ. V lost 1 base and J lost 7, with 21 bases in between. This CDR3 has 17 amino acids. The CDR3 loop is CASSLVLGQAAQHTQYF. The CDR3 coding sequence is TGTGCCAGCAGCTTAGTCTTAGGGCAGGCTGCACAGCATACGCAGTATTTT.

V usage is TRBV7-6 and J usage is TRBJ2-4; 9 bases are shared with TRBD1. There are 15 residues in the CDR3. Germline V lookup: CDR1 SGHVS, CDR2 FNYEAQ. Trimming removed 5 bases from V and 9 bases from J; junction bases left unmatched: 11. DNA for the CDR3: TGTGCCAGCAGCCCTCTACAGGGGGCAGGCAGCATTCAGTACTTC. Translating gives CASSPLQGAGSIQYF.

The chain employs TRBV7-2 and TRBJ2-1, with 10 bases that match TRBD2. The CDR3 is 15 residues long. The germline V gene encodes CDR1 SGHTA and CDR2 FQGNSA. V gave up 4 bases and J gave up 13 bases; unmatched junction bases: 13. CDR3 amino acids: CASSSPGLARETQFF. The DNA of the CDR3 is TGTGCCAGCAGCTCCCCGGGACTAGCGAGAGAGACCCAGTTCTTC.

The rearrangement links TRBV6-1 to TRBJ2-1; 9 nucleotides agree with TRBD2. Matching the DNA end better, TRBJ2-5 makes the J call doubtful. Per the germline V gene, CDR1 is MNHNS and CDR2 is SASEGT. This CDR3 region has 16 residues. CDR3 sequence: CASRQIAGEIQETQYF. Here the CDR3 DNA reads TGTGCCAGCAGACAAATAGCGGGAGAGATCCAAGAGACCCAGTACTTC.

The rearrangement uses TRBV4-2 and TRBJ2-3; no reliable D call. CDR3 size: 17 residues. Looked up from germline, CDR1 is LGHNA and CDR2 is YNFKEQ. V was pared by 2 bases and J by 0 bases, with 15 bases between. This CDR3 is CASSQQPIGTSTDTQYF. The CDR3 nucleotides are TGTGCCAGCAGCCAACAGCCCATCGGAACTAGCACAGATACGCAGTATTTT.

The V call is TRBV27, the J call TRBJ1-2; 8 bases align to TRBD1. Looked up from germline, CDR1 is MNHEY and CDR2 is SMNVEV (reference sequence). Trimming at V came to 3 bases and at J to 7 bases, leaving 7 bases not matched to a gene. The CDR3 is made up of 14 amino acids. The CDR3 loop is CASSFLRGQGGYTF. The CDR3 coding sequence is TGTGCCAGCAGTTTTCTCAGGGGGCAGGGTGGCTACACCTTC.

This clonotype was counted a few times. The chain recombines TRBV7-2 with TRBJ2-1, with TRBD1 matching over 11 bases. Losses at the gene ends were 5 bases for V and 3 bases for J; bases not matched to a gene: 15. In germline, CDR1 is SGHTA, CDR2 FQGNSA. The CDR3 length is 19 residues. CDR3 DNA: TGTGCCAGCAGCCCCCTAGGACAGGGGGCTGGCCCTTACTACAATGAGCAGTTCTTC. Residues: CASSPLGQGAGPYYNEQFF.

The rearrangement joins TRBV6-1 to TRBJ1-4, with TRBD1 as a possible D gene (5 bases). V lost 3 bases and J lost 8, with 10 bases in between. This CDR3 has 13 amino acids. The germline V gene encodes CDR1 MNHNS and CDR2 SASEGT. The CDR3 spells CASSDRVREKLFF. CDR3 bases: TGTGCCAGCAGTGACAGGGTACGGGAAAAACTGTTTTTT.

With regard to this clonotype: Its ends do not fully match the called genes, so a read error is possible. The chain couples TRBV10-3 to TRBJ2-1, with D uncertain. Germline V gene sequence: CDR1 ENHRY, CDR2 SYGVKD. This CDR3 has 11 amino acids. This CDR3 is CAISESRVTVF. CDR3 sequence (DNA): TGTGCCATCAGTGAGTCCCGGGTTACGGTCTTC.

By proportion, this clonotype is medium-sized. This chain connects TRBV7-2 to TRBJ2-1; 11 bases match TRBD2. V gave up 5 bases and J gave up 0 bases; unmatched junction bases: 12. This CDR3 has 19 amino acids. The germline V gene encodes CDR1 SGHTA and CDR2 FQGNSA. CDR3 region: CASSSPTSGGLSSYNEQFF. CDR3 nucleotides: TGTGCCAGCAGCAGCCCTACTAGCGGGGGTCTGAGCTCCTACAATGAGCAGTTCTTC. Complete variable domain (other parts from reference TRBV7-2 and TRBJ2-1): GAGVSQSPSNKVTEKGKDVELRCDPISGHTALYWYRQSLGQGLEFLIYFQGNSAPDKSGLPSDRFSAERTGGSVSTLTIQRTQQEDSAVYLCASSSPTSGGLSSYNEQFFGPGTRLTVL.

The chain combines TRBV11-3 with TRBJ1-6; D perhaps matches TRBD1 (6 bases). The V and J ends lost 2 bases and 7 bases respectively, with 9 bases between them. In germline, CDR1 is SGHNT, CDR2 YENEEA. The CDR3 runs 14 residues. This CDR3 reads CASSLTGTNSPLHF. The DNA of the CDR3 is TGTGCCAGCAGCTTAACAGGGACCAATTCACCCCTCCACTTT. Filled out from reference TRBV11-3 and TRBJ1-6, the complete variable domain reads EAGVVQSPRYKIIEKKQPVAFWCNPISGHNTLYWYLQNLGQGPELLIRYENEEAVDDSQLPKDRFSAERLKGVDSTLKIQPAELGDSAVYLCASSLTGTNSPLHFGNGTRLTVT.

In regard to this clonotype: A much larger clone differs from this one at a single base, so this may be a read error. V gene TRBV6-1 combines with J gene TRBJ2-3; 11 bases fit TRBD2. The last part of the DNA fits TRBJ2-7 better; the J call may be wrong. Germline V CDR1 and CDR2: MNHNS, SASEGT. The CDR3 spans 15 residues. CDR3 DNA: TGTGCCAGCAGATTCTCCGGGACTAGCGGCAATGAGCAGTACTTC. This gives the protein CASRFSGTSGNEQYF.

CDR3 loop: CASGDYGYTF. The CDR3 bases are TGTGCCAGCGGAGACTATGGCTACACCTTC. V is TRBV6-1 and J is TRBJ1-2, with D uncertain. The CDR3 has 10 residues. V lost 8 bases, J lost 3 bases, and 4 bases lay in between. Per the germline V gene, CDR1 is MNHNS and CDR2 is SASEGT.

Note on this clonotype: This may be a read error: a much more frequent sequence differs by one nucleotide. The rearrangement joins TRBV6-1 to TRBJ2-1; TRBD1 matches 7 bases. The germline CDR1 and CDR2 sequences are MNHNS and SASEGT. Germline trimming cut 8 bases from V and 13 bases from J; bases unmatched to any gene: 14. This CDR3 is 13 amino acids long. The CDR3 DNA reads TGTGCCAGCGTCTGGACAGGACGAGAGACCCAGTTCTTC. Its translation: CASVWTGRETQFF.

The chain couples TRBV12-3 or TRBV12-4 to TRBJ2-1, with 9 bases identical to TRBD1. Losses at the gene ends were 1 base for V and 13 bases for J; bases not matched to a gene: 11. The length of the CDR3 is 15 residues. Here the CDR3 reads CASSLGGQGTETQFF. CDR3 sequence (DNA): TGTGCCAGCAGTTTAGGTGGACAGGGGACCGAGACCCAGTTCTTC.

The J gene is TRBJ1-2, the V gene TRBV25-1; D unclear. Germline V lookup: CDR1 MGHDK, CDR2 SYGVNS. V dropped 5 bases and J dropped 5 bases, with 18 bases sitting between them. The CDR3 has 15 residues. CDR3 DNA: TGTGCCAGCAGTATAAACCCGACGGGCCCATATGGCTACACCTTC. Amino acid sequence: CASSINPTGPYGYTF.

Notes on this clonotype: As the CDR3 is not closed by the conserved phenylalanine or tryptophan, this likely results from a read error. The DNA is omitted, as the CDR3 cannot be located on it reliably, and the CDR3 follows TCRdb's listing. The chain combines TRBV30 with TRBJ2-3; the tabulated D call, TRBD1, remains unverified against the DNA. Germline V gives CDR1 GTSNPN, CDR2 SVGIG (reference sequence). Including both end residues, the CDR3 is 17 amino acids long. The CDR3 sequence: CDWSSDVCSSDPVSRVP.

This chain connects TRBV7-2 to TRBJ2-1, with 8 bases that match TRBD2. The closer fit of TRBJ2-7 to the DNA end suggests the J call may be wrong. The CDR3 totals 17 residues. The germline V gene has CDR1 SGHTA and CDR2 FQGNSA. CDR3 nucleotide sequence: TGTGCCAGCAGCAAAGGGGGGCGGGAGGCCACTGGCAATGAGCAGTACTTC. This codes for CASSKGGREATGNEQYF.

The chain uses TRBV6-5 and TRBJ2-3, with a tentative D call TRBD1 (5 bases). The J call is doubtful: the DNA matches TRBJ2-1 better. This CDR3 is 12 amino acids long. Germline V gives CDR1 MNHEY, CDR2 SVGAGI. The CDR3 loop reads CASRQDQETQFF. CDR3 sequence (DNA): TGTGCCAGCAGACAGGACCAAGAGACCCAGTTCTTC.

This sequence joins TRBV11-2 and TRBJ2-4, with 8 positions matching TRBD1. The DNA end is more similar to TRBJ2-7, so the J call may be wrong. Germline assignment: CDR1 SGHAT and CDR2 FQNNGV. The length of the CDR3 is 14 residues. Here the CDR3 reads CASTLSQGGYEQYF. The CDR3 nucleotides are TGTGCCAGCACCCTATCACAGGGGGGATACGAGCAGTACTTC.

The sample holds a few counts of this clonotype. The CDR3, as DNA: TGTGCCAGCAGTTTTCGGGGGACAGCAACAAGCGAGCAGTTCTTC. It encodes CASSFRGTATSEQFF. The rearrangement uses TRBV12-3 or TRBV12-4 and TRBJ2-1; TRBD1 is a possible D gene (7 bases). The CDR3 runs to 15 residues. The V gene lost 3 bases and the J gene lost 10 bases, with 19 bases spanning the gap.

The rearrangement uses TRBV12-3 or TRBV12-4 and TRBJ2-1, with 12 bases matching TRBD2. V shed 4 bases and J 13 bases; nucleotides not matched to a gene: 11. The CDR3 is 15 amino acids. The CDR3 region has the DNA TGTGCCAGCAGTTCCCTAGCGGGAGGGCGGGAGACCCAGTTCTTC. This sequence encodes CASSSLAGGRETQFF.

The rearrangement uses TRBV6-6 and TRBJ2-1; a possible D gene is TRBD2 (7 bases). Trimming shortened V by 7 bases and J by 9 bases, and 19 bases separated the two germline ends. The CDR3 has 14 amino acids. Per the germline V gene, CDR1 is MNHNY and CDR2 is SVGAGI (reference sequence). The CDR3 DNA follows: TGTGCCAGCACCCCGTGGGGGGGCTCGGGTGAGCAGTTCTTC. It encodes CASTPWGGSGEQFF.

This chain joins TRBV6-1 and TRBJ2-2, with D unresolved. Germline-derived CDR1 and CDR2 are MNHNS and SASEGT. This CDR3 is built from 15 residues. Trimming took 5 bases from V and 2 from J, leaving 12 bases between them. The CDR3 DNA follows: TGTGCCAGCAGTAGCGCTAGAATAAACACCGGGGAGCTGTTTTTT. Protein: CASSSARINTGELFF.

Written as DNA, the CDR3 is TGTGCCAGCAGCTTAGAGGGTTCCTACGAGCAGTTCTTC. Amino acids: CASSLEGSYEQFF. V usage is TRBV11-3 and J usage is TRBJ2-1; D is undetermined. The V end lost 0 bases, the J end lost 10 bases, and 10 bases lay between the germline ends. CDR1 SGHNT and CDR2 YENEEA come from the germline V gene. The length of the CDR3 is 13 residues. The full variable domain, rest sourced from reference TRBV11-3 and TRBJ2-1, is EAGVVQSPRYKIIEKKQPVAFWCNPISGHNTLYWYLQNLGQGPELLIRYENEEAVDDSQLPKDRFSAERLKGVDSTLKIQPAELGDSAVYLCASSLEGSYEQFFGPGTRLTVL.

This chain connects TRBV6-1 to TRBJ2-1; D is uncertain. The length of the CDR3 is 11 residues. The V end was cut by 7 bases, the J end by 5 bases, with 6 bases between. CDR1 is MNHNS and CDR2 is SASEGT in the germline V gene. The CDR3 coding sequence is TGTGCCAGCACGCGTGACAATGAGCAGTTCTTC. Its protein product is CASTRDNEQFF.

Notes on this clonotype: The junction departs from germline at one end; a sequencing error may be responsible. The CDR3 DNA sequence: TGTGCCAGCAGTGGACTAGCGGGGGGGGACCATTTT. It specifies CASSGLAGGDHF. The rearrangement links TRBV6-8 to TRBJ2-3; 15 nucleotides match TRBD2. The CDR3 has 12 amino acids. Per germline, CDR1 MNHGY and CDR2 SAAAGT.